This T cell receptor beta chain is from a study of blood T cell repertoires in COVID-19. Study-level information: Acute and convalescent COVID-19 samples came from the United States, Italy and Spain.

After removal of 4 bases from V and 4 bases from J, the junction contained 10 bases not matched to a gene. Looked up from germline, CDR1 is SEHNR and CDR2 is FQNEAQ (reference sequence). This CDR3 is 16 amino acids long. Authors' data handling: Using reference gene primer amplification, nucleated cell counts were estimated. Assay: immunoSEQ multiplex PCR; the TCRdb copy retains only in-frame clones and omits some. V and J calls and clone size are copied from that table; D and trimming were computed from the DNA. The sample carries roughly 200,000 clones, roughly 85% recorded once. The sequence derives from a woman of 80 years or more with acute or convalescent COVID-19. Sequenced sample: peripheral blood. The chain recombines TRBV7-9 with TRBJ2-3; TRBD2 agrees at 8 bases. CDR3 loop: CASSSRAGEFSDTQYF. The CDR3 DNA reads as TGTGCCAGCAGCTCGAGAGCGGGAGAGTTCTCAGATACGCAGTATTTT.